Reported below is one T cell receptor beta chain. Its antigen is not identified. PCR used 60 Vbeta primers and 13 Jbeta primers. Using immunoSEQ multiplex PCR, the repertoire was profiled, and TCRdb retains in-frame clones only, with some absent. In the table there are about 130,000 clones, around 77% of which are singletons. These data come from a study of cytomegalovirus exposure and HLA in healthy donors. Study summary: Among the roughly 370 genotyped donors, approximately 80% were placed in the Caucasian-associated ancestry cluster. Findings and limits, study-wide: Rare TCR sequences predominated, though certain public TCRs were found in many donors. HLA alleles showed associations with 15,000 to 20,000 TCR beta sequences in a later analysis, at a 0.05 false discovery rate.

Deletions cut 3 bases from V and 0 bases from J, with 11 bases between. Germline CDR1 MNHEY, CDR2 SMNVEV (reference sequence). The CDR3 spans 15 residues. The source material was PBMCs. The V gene is TRBV27, the J gene TRBJ1-1; D unresolved. The clonotype was recovered from a man aged 50 to 60 in good health and CMV-seronegative. Here the CDR3 reads CASSLAPEVNTEAFF. In DNA, the CDR3 is TGTGCCAGCAGTTTGGCTCCCGAAGTGAACACTGAAGCTTTCTTT.